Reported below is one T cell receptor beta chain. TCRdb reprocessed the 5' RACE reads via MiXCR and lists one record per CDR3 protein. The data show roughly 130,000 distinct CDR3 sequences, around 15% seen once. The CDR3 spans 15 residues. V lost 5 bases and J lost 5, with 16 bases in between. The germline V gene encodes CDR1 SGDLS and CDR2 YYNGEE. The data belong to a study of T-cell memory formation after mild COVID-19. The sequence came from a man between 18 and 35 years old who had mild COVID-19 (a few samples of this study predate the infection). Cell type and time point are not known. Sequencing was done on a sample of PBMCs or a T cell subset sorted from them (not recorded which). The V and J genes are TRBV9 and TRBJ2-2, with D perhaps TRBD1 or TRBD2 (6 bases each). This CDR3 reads CASRGRQAGTGELFF. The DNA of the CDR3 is TGTGCCAGCAGGGGGAGACAGGCGGGGACCGGGGAGCTGTTTTTT.